Here is one TCR beta chain with its context. The source of the sample is a study of T cells in Graves' hyperthyroidism and ophthalmopathy. The source material, RNA transcripts, was used to amplify TCR beta CDR3 regions. Primed by the HTBI set, a first-round RT-PCR was run on the TCR CDR3. TCRdb re-called the multiplex PCR reads through MiXCR, storing one row per CDR3 protein. Here the sample spans about 290,000 distinct CDR3 sequences, approximately 18% being singletons. V was pared by 5 bases and J by 0 bases, with 11 bases of the junction left unmatched. The CDR3 loop spans 17 amino acids. Germline V gene data show CDR1 as MNHEY and CDR2 as SMNVEV (reference sequence).

This clonotype was sampled from a man in his forties or fifties with Graves' ophthalmopathy. This chain joins TRBV27 and TRBJ2-7; TRBD1 aligns across 9 bases. The sample was blood. CDR3 nucleotides: TGTGCCAGCAGTCCATGGGACAGGGTAGGCCTCTCCTACGAGCAGTACTTC. As protein: CASSPWDRVGLSYEQYF.